A selection of T cell receptor beta chains follows, all from one sample in a study of radiation and T cells in renal cell carcinoma. Only in-frame clones appear in the TCRdb table, and some are missing; sequencing was by immunoSEQ multiplex PCR. This sample has just over 95,000 clones, with 70% to 90% found just once. Sequenced here: blood, sampled from a patient whose treatment included radiotherapy and nephrectomy. The receptors here all came from a man aged 45 to 65 with renal cell carcinoma. Both conserved end residues are part of each CDR3. The D gene is left open where the match is weak. Not all rows give a size; the values are once, few, many and, for expanded clones, a class.

abundance: .; j_gene: TRBJ1-4; v_gene: TRBV19; d_gene: TRBD1; CDR3nt: TGTGCCAGTAGTATACAGGGGGTCTCTAATGAAAAACTGTTTTTT; CDR3aa: CASSIQGVSNEKLFF
abundance: .; j_gene: TRBJ2-2; v_gene: TRBV4-1; d_gene: .; CDR3nt: TGCGCCAGCAGCCAAGATGTCCCCCAAAACGCCGCCGGGGAGCTGTTTTTT; CDR3aa: CASSQDVPQNAAGELFF
abundance: few; j_gene: TRBJ1-1; v_gene: TRBV7-3; d_gene: .; CDR3nt: TGTGCCAGCAGCCCTGACGCTAGGGGGACGACTTTCTTT; CDR3aa: CASSPDARGTTFF
abundance: few; j_gene: TRBJ1-1; v_gene: TRBV19; d_gene: .; CDR3nt: TGTGCCAGTAGTATAGATGGTCGGGGGCTGAAAGGGGCTGAAGCTTTCTTT; CDR3aa: CASSIDGRGLKGAEAFF
abundance: .; j_gene: TRBJ1-1; v_gene: TRBV10-3; d_gene: .; CDR3nt: TGTGCCATCAGTGAGGGTGGTGGCACTGAAGCTTTCTTT; CDR3aa: CAISEGGGTEAFF
abundance: .; j_gene: TRBJ1-4; v_gene: TRBV7-9; d_gene: .; CDR3nt: TGTGCCAGCAGCCTCGTTATAAGGCGGGCTAATGAAAAACTGTTTTTT; CDR3aa: CASSLVIRRANEKLFF
abundance: .; j_gene: TRBJ2-2; v_gene: TRBV27; d_gene: TRBD2; CDR3nt: TGTGCCAGCAGTCACTCCGGGGTAGCGGGCATAATTGGCGGGGAGCTGTTTTTT; CDR3aa: CASSHSGVAGIIGGELFF
abundance: .; j_gene: TRBJ2-5; v_gene: TRBV11-3; d_gene: .; CDR3nt: TGTGCCAGCAGCCGGGGGGCGGGAGAGACCCAGTACTTC; CDR3aa: CASSRGAGETQYF
abundance: .; j_gene: TRBJ2-7; v_gene: TRBV5-6; d_gene: .; CDR3nt: TGTGCCAGCAGCTTGGCTCTGGGGTCGGCATCCTACGAGCAGTACTTC; CDR3aa: CASSLALGSASYEQYF
abundance: once; j_gene: TRBJ1-4; v_gene: TRBV5-1; d_gene: TRBD1; CDR3nt: TGCGCCAGCAGCGCCACAGGGGCAACTAATGAAAAACTGTTTTTT; CDR3aa: CASSATGATNEKLFF
abundance: .; j_gene: TRBJ1-3; v_gene: TRBV30; d_gene: .; CDR3nt: TGTGCCTGGAGTGTACCGGACACCATATATTTT; CDR3aa: CAWSVPDTIYF
abundance: .; j_gene: TRBJ1-1; v_gene: TRBV7-2; d_gene: TRBD1; CDR3nt: TGTGCCAGCAGCCCACAGGGGGGGAACACTGAAGCTTTCTTT; CDR3aa: CASSPQGGNTEAFF
abundance: .; j_gene: TRBJ2-3; v_gene: TRBV7-2; d_gene: .; CDR3nt: TGTGCCAGCAGCTCGTGGGGCGGCACAGATACGCAGTATTTT; CDR3aa: CASSSWGGTDTQYF
abundance: .; j_gene: TRBJ1-2; v_gene: TRBV7-7; d_gene: TRBD1; CDR3nt: TGTGCTAGCAGCTCGGACAGGGCCTTTATACACTATGGCTACACCTTC; CDR3aa: CASSSDRAFIHYGYTF
abundance: few; j_gene: TRBJ2-4; v_gene: TRBV2; d_gene: TRBD1; CDR3nt: TGTGCCAGCAACCCGGGACAGGGGGCAAACATTCAGTACTTC; CDR3aa: CASNPGQGANIQYF
abundance: .; j_gene: TRBJ2-1; v_gene: TRBV5-1; d_gene: .; CDR3nt: TGCGCCAGCAGCTTGGAGGACAGCTACAATGAGCAGTTCTTC; CDR3aa: CASSLEDSYNEQFF
abundance: .; j_gene: TRBJ2-1; v_gene: TRBV18; d_gene: .; CDR3nt: TGTGCCAGCTCACGCCCGCAGGGCTCCTACAATGAGCAGTTCTTC; CDR3aa: CASSRPQGSYNEQFF
abundance: .; j_gene: TRBJ2-2; v_gene: TRBV11-2; d_gene: TRBD2; CDR3nt: TGTGCCAGCAGCTCGGGACTAGCGTTTAACACCGGGGAGCTGTTTTTT; CDR3aa: CASSSGLAFNTGELFF
abundance: .; j_gene: TRBJ2-5; v_gene: TRBV30; d_gene: TRBD2; CDR3nt: TGTGCCGGGGGGGTCCAAGAGACCCAGTACTTC; CDR3aa: CAGGVQETQYF
abundance: .; j_gene: TRBJ2-4; v_gene: TRBV10-3; d_gene: .; CDR3nt: TGTGCCATCAGTGACTCGGGACCGGGAAACATTCAGTACTTC; CDR3aa: CAISDSGPGNIQYF
abundance: few; j_gene: TRBJ1-1; v_gene: TRBV6-1; d_gene: .; CDR3nt: TGTGCCAGCAGACGTATTCCAACCCAAAACACTGAAGCTTTCTTT; CDR3aa: CASRRIPTQNTEAFF
abundance: .; j_gene: TRBJ2-5; v_gene: TRBV15; d_gene: TRBD2; CDR3nt: TGTGCCACCAGCAGAGAACGAGGGAGGGCCCAAGAGACCCAGTACTTC; CDR3aa: CATSRERGRAQETQYF
abundance: .; j_gene: TRBJ2-1; v_gene: TRBV9; d_gene: .; CDR3nt: TGTGCCAGCAGCTCCGGAGGGGACTCCTACAATGAGCAGTTCTTC; CDR3aa: CASSSGGDSYNEQFF
abundance: .; j_gene: TRBJ2-1; v_gene: TRBV27; d_gene: TRBD2; CDR3nt: TGTGCCAGCAGTTGGGGGGGAGCGGTTCCGTTCTTC; CDR3aa: CASSWGGAVPFF
abundance: .; j_gene: TRBJ1-3; v_gene: TRBV7-2; d_gene: .; CDR3nt: TGTGCCAGCAGCTCCACAGGATTCTCTGGAAACACCATATATTTT; CDR3aa: CASSSTGFSGNTIYF
abundance: .; j_gene: TRBJ1-4; v_gene: TRBV5-1; d_gene: TRBD1; CDR3nt: TGCGCCAGCAGCCCCGACCAGGGGGGCACTAATGAAAAACTGTTTTTT; CDR3aa: CASSPDQGGTNEKLFF
abundance: .; j_gene: TRBJ2-4; v_gene: TRBV30; d_gene: .; CDR3nt: TGTGCCTGGAGTGTCCCAGTAGCCAAAAACATTCAGTACTTC; CDR3aa: CAWSVPVAKNIQYF
abundance: .; j_gene: TRBJ2-6; v_gene: TRBV5-1; d_gene: .; CDR3nt: TGCGCCAGCAGCCCCTTTAGCCAGACAAGCTCTGGGGCCAACGTCCTGACTTTC; CDR3aa: CASSPFSQTSSGANVLTF
abundance: .; j_gene: TRBJ2-1; v_gene: TRBV6-1; d_gene: TRBD1; CDR3nt: TGTGCCAGCAGCCTGACAGGGTTGAATGAGCAGTTCTTC; CDR3aa: CASSLTGLNEQFF
abundance: .; j_gene: TRBJ2-5; v_gene: TRBV15; d_gene: .; CDR3nt: TGTGCCACCAGCAGAGATTCTGGTAGGTGTTTCCGGGAGACCCAGTACTTC; CDR3aa: CATSRDSGRCFRETQYF
abundance: .; j_gene: TRBJ2-3; v_gene: TRBV18; d_gene: TRBD1; CDR3nt: TGTGCCAGCTCACCGACAGGGGAAGGAGATACGCAGTATTTT; CDR3aa: CASSPTGEGDTQYF
abundance: .; j_gene: TRBJ2-7; v_gene: TRBV28; d_gene: TRBD2; CDR3nt: TGTGCCAGCAGGCGGGCTCAGCGGGGCTACGAGCAGTACTTC; CDR3aa: CASRRAQRGYEQYF
abundance: .; j_gene: TRBJ1-2; v_gene: TRBV6-5; d_gene: .; CDR3nt: TGTGCCAGCCAACAAGGAGATGGGTATGGCTACACCTTC; CDR3aa: CASQQGDGYGYTF
abundance: .; j_gene: TRBJ1-3; v_gene: TRBV4-3; d_gene: .; CDR3nt: TGCGCCAGCAGCCCAAATGCCAGGGTGATATCTGGAAACACCATATATTTT; CDR3aa: CASSPNARVISGNTIYF
abundance: .; j_gene: TRBJ2-7; v_gene: TRBV7-9; d_gene: .; CDR3nt: TGTGCCAGCAGCTTAAGGGAAAAGGGCTACGAGCAGTACTTC; CDR3aa: CASSLREKGYEQYF
abundance: .; j_gene: TRBJ1-2; v_gene: TRBV4-3; d_gene: .; CDR3nt: TGCGCCAGCAGCCAAGATTTACCGGCGGTAGGCGGACGACATTGGGGCTACACCTTC; CDR3aa: CASSQDLPAVGGRHWGYTF
abundance: few; j_gene: TRBJ2-1; v_gene: TRBV27; d_gene: TRBD1; CDR3nt: TGTGCCAGCAGCACCGGTAGGGGGCCGGAGTTCTTC; CDR3aa: CASSTGRGPEFF
abundance: .; j_gene: TRBJ1-2; v_gene: TRBV27; d_gene: .; CDR3nt: TGTGCCAGCAGAGAACGGGTGGGGGGGGACTATGGCTACACCTTC; CDR3aa: CASRERVGGDYGYTF
abundance: .; j_gene: TRBJ2-5; v_gene: TRBV5-1; d_gene: .; CDR3nt: TGCGCCAGCAGCTTGACGGTTGAAGAGACCCAGTACTTC; CDR3aa: CASSLTVEETQYF
abundance: .; j_gene: TRBJ1-2; v_gene: TRBV28; d_gene: .; CDR3nt: TGTGCCAGCAGCTTAGGGTACTTCTATGGCTACACCTTC; CDR3aa: CASSLGYFYGYTF
abundance: few; j_gene: TRBJ2-6; v_gene: TRBV5-1; d_gene: .; CDR3nt: TGCGCCAGCAGCTTGGGCCTCAACTCTGGGGCCAACGTCCTGACTTTC; CDR3aa: CASSLGLNSGANVLTF
abundance: .; j_gene: TRBJ1-2; v_gene: TRBV6-1; d_gene: .; CDR3nt: TGTGCCAGCAGTGGAACGATAGGGGGCTATGGCTACACCTTC; CDR3aa: CASSGTIGGYGYTF
abundance: .; j_gene: TRBJ2-2; v_gene: TRBV9; d_gene: .; CDR3nt: TGTGCCAGCAGCGTAGGTCAGGGCGCGAACACCGGGGAGCTGTTTTTT; CDR3aa: CASSVGQGANTGELFF
abundance: .; j_gene: TRBJ1-2; v_gene: TRBV7-8; d_gene: .; CDR3nt: TGTGCCAGCAGCTTACTCGGGAGACCTAACTATGGCTACACCTTC; CDR3aa: CASSLLGRPNYGYTF
abundance: few; j_gene: TRBJ2-1; v_gene: TRBV4-3; d_gene: TRBD2; CDR3nt: TGCGCCAGCAGCCAAGAGATAGCGGGGGGGCCAAAGTTCTTC; CDR3aa: CASSQEIAGGPKFF
abundance: .; j_gene: TRBJ1-5; v_gene: TRBV28; d_gene: .; CDR3nt: TGTGCCAGCAGCCTGCTTAGCTATAGCAATCAGCCCCAGCATTTT; CDR3aa: CASSLLSYSNQPQHF
abundance: .; j_gene: TRBJ2-3; v_gene: TRBV7-7; d_gene: .; CDR3nt: TGTGCTAGCAGCTTAGAGGGGGACGGTGCGGGCGATACGCAGTATTTT; CDR3aa: CASSLEGDGAGDTQYF
abundance: .; j_gene: TRBJ2-3; v_gene: TRBV5-8; d_gene: .; CDR3nt: TGTGCCAGCAGCCCGTTGCAGGGCACAGATACGCAGTATTTT; CDR3aa: CASSPLQGTDTQYF
abundance: once; j_gene: TRBJ1-5; v_gene: TRBV27; d_gene: TRBD1; CDR3nt: TGTGCCAGCAGAACAGGAGGGGGCCAGCCCCAGCATTTT; CDR3aa: CASRTGGGQPQHF
abundance: .; j_gene: TRBJ2-3; v_gene: TRBV7-3; d_gene: .; CDR3nt: TGTGCCAGCAGCTTAATGACGGGTGATGATACGCAGTATTTT; CDR3aa: CASSLMTGDDTQYF
abundance: .; j_gene: TRBJ2-6; v_gene: TRBV10-3; d_gene: .; CDR3nt: TGTGCCATCAGTGAGTGGGGGACTGGGGCCAACGTCCTGACTTTC; CDR3aa: CAISEWGTGANVLTF
abundance: .; j_gene: TRBJ2-1; v_gene: TRBV25-1; d_gene: TRBD2; CDR3nt: TGTGCCAGCAGTATCGGGGGGGCGGGGAACAATGAGCAGTTCTTC; CDR3aa: CASSIGGAGNNEQFF
abundance: .; j_gene: TRBJ1-5; v_gene: TRBV5-4; d_gene: TRBD1; CDR3nt: TGTGCCAGCAGCTCCGGGACAGAAAGCAATCAGCCCCAGCATTTT; CDR3aa: CASSSGTESNQPQHF